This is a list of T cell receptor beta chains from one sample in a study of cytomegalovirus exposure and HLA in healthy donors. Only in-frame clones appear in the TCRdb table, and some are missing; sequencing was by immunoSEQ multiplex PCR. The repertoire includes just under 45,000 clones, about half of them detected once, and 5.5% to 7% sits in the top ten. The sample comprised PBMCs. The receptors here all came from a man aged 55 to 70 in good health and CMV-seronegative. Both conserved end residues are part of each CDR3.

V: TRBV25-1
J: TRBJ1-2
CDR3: CASSVDKGDYGYTF

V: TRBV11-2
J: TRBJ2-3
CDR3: CASLTAEGQGDTQYF

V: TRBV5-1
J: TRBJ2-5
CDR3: CASSLGDMTETQYF

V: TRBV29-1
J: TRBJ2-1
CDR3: CSSGGMGGGSSYNEQFF

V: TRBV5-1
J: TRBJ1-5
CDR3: CASTRDRGWGQPQHF

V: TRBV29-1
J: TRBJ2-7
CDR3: CSVDRGHEQYF

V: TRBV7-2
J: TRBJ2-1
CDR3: CASSPGGREQFF

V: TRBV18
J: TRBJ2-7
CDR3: CASSQAEGYEQYF

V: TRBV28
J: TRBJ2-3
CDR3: CATGGAGTDTQYF

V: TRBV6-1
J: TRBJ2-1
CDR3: CASSRQFSQGNEQFF

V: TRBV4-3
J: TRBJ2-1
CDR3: CASSQELAGRNEQFF

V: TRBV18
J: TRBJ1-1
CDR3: CASSPPTGANTEAFF

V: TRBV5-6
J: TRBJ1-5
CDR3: CASSPGVGRPQHF

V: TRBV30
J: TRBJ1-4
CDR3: CAWSPRGGGNEKLFF

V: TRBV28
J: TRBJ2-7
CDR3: CASRSTYGEQYF

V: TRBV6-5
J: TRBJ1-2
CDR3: CASSYSGQGMGYGYTF

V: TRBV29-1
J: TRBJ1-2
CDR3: CSVVQGATNYGYTF

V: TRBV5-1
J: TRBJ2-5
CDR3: CASSLLAGDETQYF

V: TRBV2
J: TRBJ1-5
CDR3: CASSEWATVYSNQPQHF

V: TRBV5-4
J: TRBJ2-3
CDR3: CASSLASNRETDTQYF

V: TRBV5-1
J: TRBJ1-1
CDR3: CASSIRPDNTEAFF

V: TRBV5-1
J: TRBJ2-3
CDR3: CASSTGLAGDTDTQYF

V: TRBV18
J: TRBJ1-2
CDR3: CASSQAAPGGQRYGYTF

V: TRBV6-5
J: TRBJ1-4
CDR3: CASSETGHEKLFF

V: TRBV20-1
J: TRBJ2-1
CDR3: CSAGLAGQFF

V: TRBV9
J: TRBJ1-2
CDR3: CASSFSQGVGNYGYTF

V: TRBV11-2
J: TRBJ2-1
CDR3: CASSFGTSGYNEQFF

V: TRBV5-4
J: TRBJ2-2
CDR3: CASEAGPDTGELFF

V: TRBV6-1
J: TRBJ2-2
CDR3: CASSEVQGATGELFF

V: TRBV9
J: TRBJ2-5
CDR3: CASSVDGVRVETQYF

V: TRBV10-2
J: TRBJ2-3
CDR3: CASSASTPLDTQYF

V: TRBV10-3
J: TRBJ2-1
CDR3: CAISEGGSWSNEQFF

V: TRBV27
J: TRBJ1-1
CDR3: CASSFPGGTEAFF

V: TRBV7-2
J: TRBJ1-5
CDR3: CASSLTRGSSNQPQHF

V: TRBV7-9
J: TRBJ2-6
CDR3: CASSRPTGGANVLTF

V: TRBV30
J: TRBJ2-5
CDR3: CASRGGETQYF

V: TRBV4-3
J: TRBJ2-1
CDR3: CASSQDRRQSYNEQFF

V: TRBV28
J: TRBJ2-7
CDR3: CASSFVRGLAGLSSYEQYF

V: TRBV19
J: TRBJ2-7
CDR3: CASIGGGEQYF

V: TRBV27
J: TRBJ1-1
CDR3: CASSLRGATEAFF

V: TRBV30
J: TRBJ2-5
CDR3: CAWSLYGRSGRWQETQYF